The clone carrying this T cell receptor beta chain has just a few counts. This entry is derived from a study of early T cells in non-severe SARS-CoV-2 infection. The V and J ends lost 4 bases and 6 bases, in that order; junction bases with no gene match: 8. CDR3 length equals 15 residues. Germline loops: CDR1 SGHAT, CDR2 FQNNGV. TCRdb used MiXCR to reprocess the 5' RACE reads, holding one entry per CDR3 protein. The sample contains approximately 50,000 distinct CDR3 sequences, around 8% of which appear only once. This rearrangement joins TRBV11-2 to TRBJ2-1; 8 nucleotides align to TRBD2. Sequencing input: whole blood. This receptor was obtained from an adult who was a healthcare worker with PCR-confirmed SARS-CoV-2 infection or an uninfected control (not recorded which). CDR3 sequence reads: CASSSSASGFNEQFF. For the CDR3, the DNA is TGTGCCAGCAGCTCCTCGGCTAGCGGGTTCAATGAGCAGTTCTTC.